The next 29 T cell receptor beta chains were all read from a single sample in a study of cytomegalovirus exposure and HLA in healthy donors. The study ran its PCR with 60 Vbeta and 13 Jbeta primers. The protocol was immunoSEQ multiplex PCR, while the TCRdb copy is restricted to in-frame clones and leaves out a portion. The sample carries 100,000 to 150,000 clones, about 85% recorded once. The sample comprised PBMCs. The receptors were sampled from a man aged 18 to 30 in good health and CMV-seropositive.

The chain combines TRBV5-1 with TRBJ1-6; D ambiguous. CDR3 size: 17 residues. V lost 0 bases and J 8 bases, leaving 18 bases between the germline ends. Germline loops: CDR1 SGHRS, CDR2 YFSETQ. CDR3 in amino acids: CASSLVGEGRMDSPLHF. CDR3 nucleotides: TGCGCCAGCAGCTTGGTCGGGGAGGGTCGTATGGATTCACCCCTCCACTTT.

This clone was seen a handful of times. The rearrangement links TRBV27 to TRBJ1-1; a weak D match, TRBD1 (5 bases). The V end was cut by 3 bases, the J end by 3 bases, with 11 bases between. CDR1 is MNHEY, CDR2 SMNVEV, per germline (reference sequence). The CDR3 runs to 14 residues. CDR3 sequence: CASSFRGGDTEAFF. CDR3 coding DNA: TGTGCCAGCAGTTTTCGGGGCGGGGACACTGAAGCTTTCTTT.

This clone was counted a single time. The chain employs TRBV29-1 and TRBJ2-7; possibly TRBD2 for D (7 bases). The CDR3 has 11 amino acids. Per the germline V gene, CDR1 is SQVTM and CDR2 is ANQGSEA. The ends were cut back, 5 bases at V and 4 bases at J, with 9 bases in the middle. The CDR3: CSVRGAYEQYF. DNA of the CDR3: TGCAGCGTTCGGGGGGCGTACGAGCAGTACTTC.

The chain combines TRBV19 with TRBJ1-1; 10 nucleotides match TRBD1. CDR1 is LNHDA, CDR2 SQIVND, per germline (reference sequence). V shed 6 bases, J shed 5 bases, and the junction held 12 bases outside the gene matches. CDR3 length equals 16 residues. The CDR3 region is CASSLDRGGLWTEAFF. The CDR3 DNA reads TGTGCCAGTAGCTTGGACAGGGGGGGTTTGTGGACTGAAGCTTTCTTT.

The genes are TRBV6-1 and TRBJ2-1; possible D gene TRBD1, 5 bases. Germline assignment: CDR1 MNHNS and CDR2 SASEGT. V lost 5 bases to trimming and J lost 7 bases, with 6 bases between them. The CDR3 runs to 11 residues. Written as DNA, the CDR3 is TGTGCCAGCAGTTCAGGGAATGAGCAGTTCTTC. Residues: CASSSGNEQFF.

This chain connects TRBV6-1 to TRBJ2-7, with 9 bases lining up with TRBD1. CDR3 length: 16 amino acids. CDR1 is MNHNS and CDR2 is SASEGT in the germline V gene. J gave up 3 bases and V 2 bases, and 8 bases lay outside the gene matches. CDR3 loop: CASSENRDRVLYEQYF. The CDR3, as DNA: TGTGCCAGCAGTGAAAACAGGGACAGGGTTCTCTACGAGCAGTACTTC.

This chain links TRBV7-9 with TRBJ1-4, with unresolved D. Germline V gene sequence: CDR1 SEHNR, CDR2 FQNEAQ (reference sequence). V lost 8 bases, J lost 8 bases, and 18 bases lay in between. The CDR3 runs to 14 residues. The CDR3 DNA follows: TGTGCCAGCCGAGGACGGGGTGGATGGGAAAAACTGTTTTTT. Its translation: CASRGRGGWEKLFF.

This clone was seen more than once but under ten times. The chain is built from TRBV6-1 and TRBJ2-7, with 7 bases that match TRBD2. V gave up 3 bases and J gave up 3 bases; unmatched junction bases: 8. Germline V gene data show CDR1 as MNHNS and CDR2 as SASEGT. CDR3 size: 15 residues. Here the CDR3 DNA reads TGTGCCAGCAGTGACTATGCGGGGGAGAACTACGAGCAGTACTTC. As protein: CASSDYAGENYEQYF.

The chain couples TRBV13 to TRBJ1-4; 8 bases match TRBD1. Germline V gene data show CDR1 as PRHDT and CDR2 as FYEKMQ (reference sequence). J lost 10 bases, V lost 4 bases, and 2 bases had no gene match. This CDR3 has 12 residues. Here the CDR3 reads CASSSQGAKLFF. CDR3 coding DNA: TGTGCCAGCAGCTCGCAGGGGGCAAAACTGTTTTTT.

This chain uses TRBV27 with TRBJ1-6; D is perhaps TRBD1 (6 bases). Trimming cost V 2 bases and J 13 bases, with 15 bases left between them. Germline lookup yields CDR1 MNHEY and CDR2 SMNVEV (reference sequence). This CDR3 comprises 14 residues. CDR3 in DNA: TGTGCCAGCAGTTTAGGGGGCCCAAAATCCCCCCTCCACTTT. Translation: CASSLGGPKSPLHF.

The gene calls are TRBV12-5 and TRBJ2-1, with D possibly TRBD2 on 6 matching bases. Germline CDR1 reads LGHNT; CDR2 reads FRNRAP. The CDR3 is made up of 19 amino acids. V shed 0 bases and J shed 7 bases, with 25 bases lying between them. CDR3 amino acids: CASGLVGGRVDIGLNEQFF. CDR3 nucleotide sequence: TGTGCTAGTGGTTTGGTAGGAGGGCGGGTGGATATAGGTTTGAATGAGCAGTTCTTC.

This clone was observed a few times. The rearrangement links TRBV9 to TRBJ2-2; maybe TRBD2 (5 bases). This CDR3 region has 15 residues. V lost 1 base, J lost 0 bases, and 7 bases lay in between. Germline assignment: CDR1 SGDLS and CDR2 YYNGEE. CDR3 sequence (DNA): TGTGCCAGCAGCGTAAGACTACCGAACACCGGGGAGCTGTTTTTT. It encodes CASSVRLPNTGELFF.

The rearrangement uses TRBV7-9 and TRBJ1-1, with TRBD1 matching over 8 bases. CDR1 is SEHNR, CDR2 FQNEAQ, per germline (reference sequence). J lost 1 base, V lost 3 bases, and 10 bases had no gene match. The CDR3 runs to 17 residues. The CDR3 nucleotides read TGTGCCAGCAGCTTCCCAGGGGGCGCGGAGGGGAACACTGAAGCTTTCTTT. Its translation: CASSFPGGAEGNTEAFF.

The V and J genes are TRBV30 and TRBJ1-1; D uncertain. Trimming removed 4 bases at V and 3 bases at J, with 9 bases between. The CDR3 loop spans 12 amino acids. CDR1 is GTSNPN and CDR2 is SVGIG in the germline V gene (reference sequence). The CDR3 is CAWIQRDTEAFF. DNA for the CDR3: TGTGCCTGGATCCAAAGAGACACTGAAGCTTTCTTT.

This clone was seen just once. CDR3 sequence: CASKGTGTSRPLKLDQPQHF. CDR3 nucleotide sequence: TGTGCCAGCAAAGGGACAGGAACGTCACGACCCTTAAAACTCGATCAGCCCCAGCATTTT. J is TRBJ1-5 and V is TRBV6-4; 8 bases agree with TRBD1. The CDR3 totals 20 residues. Germline lookup yields CDR1 MRHNA and CDR2 SNTAGT. Unmatched junction bases numbered 25, after V lost 7 bases and J lost 5 bases.

The chain joins TRBV2 to TRBJ2-1; the match to TRBD2 covers 11 bases. Germline V CDR1 and CDR2: SNHLY, FYNNEI. With 6 bases clipped from V and 4 bases from J, the junction kept 5 bases outside the gene matches. The CDR3 contains 15 residues. The CDR3 DNA sequence: TGTGCCAGCAGCGGGACTAGCGGAGCTTACAATGAGCAGTTCTTC. Amino acid sequence: CASSGTSGAYNEQFF.

V and J are TRBV18 and TRBJ1-6; TRBD1 is a possible D gene (6 bases). The germline gives CDR1 KGHSH, CDR2 LQKENI. This CDR3 region has 15 residues. V lost 2 bases to trimming and J lost 7 bases, with 12 bases between them. The CDR3 region has the DNA TGTGCCAGCTCACCAGTGGACAGTACCAATTCACCCCTCCACTTT. Translated: CASSPVDSTNSPLHF.

The rearrangement joins TRBV18 to TRBJ1-2, with 7 positions matching TRBD1. This CDR3 is built from 15 residues. Germline V lookup: CDR1 KGHSH, CDR2 LQKENI. V dropped 4 bases and J dropped 8; count of bases not matched to a gene: 13. The CDR3 sequence is CASSQTGLRPEGYTF. In nucleotides, the CDR3 is TGTGCCAGCTCACAGACAGGGCTCAGGCCCGAGGGCTACACCTTC.

About this clone itself: The junction departs from germline at one end; a sequencing error may be responsible. This chain connects TRBV5-1 to TRBJ2-1; D may be TRBD2 (6 bases). The CDR3 runs 14 residues. Looked up from germline, CDR1 is SGHRS and CDR2 is YFSETQ. The CDR3 DNA sequence: TGCGCCAGCAGCTTTCCGGGACTTTTCAATGAGCAGCTCTTC. Translated: CASSFPGLFNEQLF. Complete variable domain (other parts from reference TRBV5-1 and TRBJ2-1): KAGVTQTPRYLIKTRGQQVTLSCSPISGHRSVSWYQQTPGQGLQFLFEYFSETQRNKGNFPGRFSGRQFSNSRSEMNVSTLELGDSALYLCASSFPGLFNEQLFGPGTRLTVL.

The V and J genes are TRBV2 and TRBJ1-3; 8 bases align to TRBD1. Germline V gene data show CDR1 as SNHLY and CDR2 as FYNNEI. The CDR3 runs to 14 residues. J lost 8 bases, V lost 2 bases, and 5 bases had no gene match. The CDR3 protein is CASSETGGADTIYF. The DNA for the CDR3 is TGTGCCAGCAGTGAAACAGGGGGAGCGGACACCATATATTTT.

In this sample, this clone turned up once. At one of its ends the junction is not consistent with the germline gene, which may arise from a read error. This rearrangement joins TRBV10-1 to TRBJ1-4, with 7 bases lining up with TRBD1. This CDR3 is 13 amino acids long. Germline assignment: CDR1 WNHNN and CDR2 SYGVQD (reference sequence). CDR3: CASSVTGEERLFF. DNA for the CDR3: TGCGCCAGCAGTGTAACAGGGGAAGAAAGACTGTTTTTT.

The CDR3 DNA sequence: TGTGCCAGCAGTTTACTCGGGACAGGGGGCCTCCCCTTCTATGGCTACACCTTC. Protein: CASSLLGTGGLPFYGYTF. This chain joins TRBV27 and TRBJ1-2; 12 bases are shared with TRBD1. The CDR3 totals 18 residues. CDR1 is MNHEY, CDR2 SMNVEV, per germline (reference sequence). V shed 2 bases, J shed 4 bases, and the junction held 11 bases outside the gene matches.

The chain uses TRBV4-1 and TRBJ2-2; 9 nucleotides match TRBD2. The CDR3 extends over 14 amino acids. The germline V gene encodes CDR1 MGHRA and CDR2 YSYEKL. V lost 8 bases, J lost 5 bases, and 6 bases stayed unmatched. The CDR3 coding sequence is TGCGCCAGCTCGAGGCTAGCGGGGACCGGGGAGCTGTTTTTT. Amino acids: CASSRLAGTGELFF.

The genes are TRBV7-8 and TRBJ2-7; D possibly corresponds to TRBD2 (5 bases). Trimming left V 3 bases short and J 4 bases short, with 22 bases between. Germline values: CDR1 SGHVS, CDR2 FQNEAQ. The CDR3 is 17 amino acids. The DNA of the CDR3 is TGTGCCAGCAGCTTCGAAAGGAGGAGACCTACCAATTACGAGCAGTACTTC. Translated: CASSFERRRPTNYEQYF.

The CDR3 reads CASSHPGTSGHVFYNEQFF. In DNA form, the CDR3 reads TGCGCCAGCAGCCACCCTGGGACTAGCGGGCATGTTTTCTACAATGAGCAGTTCTTC. The V and J genes are TRBV5-1 and TRBJ2-1; 12 nucleotides line up with TRBD2. Per germline, CDR1 SGHRS and CDR2 YFSETQ. The V and J ends lost 4 bases and 3 bases, in that order; junction bases with no gene match: 14. The CDR3 runs 19 residues.

This clone was seen a handful of times. This chain connects TRBV19 to TRBJ2-7; tentative D call: TRBD1 (6 bases). Germline V gene sequence: CDR1 LNHDA, CDR2 SQIVND (reference sequence). Trimming shortened V by 3 bases and J by 6 bases, and 9 bases separated the two germline ends. This CDR3 contains 12 residues. The CDR3 protein is CASSIRGSEQYF. The CDR3, as DNA: TGTGCCAGTAGTATCAGGGGATCCGAGCAGTACTTC.

The rearrangement uses TRBV5-1 and TRBJ2-1, with 16 bases matching TRBD2. The CDR3 consists of 19 residues. The V and J ends lost 6 bases and 10 bases, in that order; junction bases with no gene match: 19. Germline loops: CDR1 SGHRS, CDR2 YFSETQ. CDR3 in DNA: TGCGCCAGCAAAAAACCGGGACTAGCGGGGGGGCTTGGAACGGGCGAGCAGTTCTTC. This translates into CASKKPGLAGGLGTGEQFF.

V is TRBV5-1 and J is TRBJ2-2; TRBD1 is a possible D gene (6 bases). The CDR3 has 15 residues. The germline V and J ends were trimmed by 2 bases and 1 base, with 9 bases remaining between them. Germline-derived CDR1 and CDR2 are SGHRS and YFSETQ. CDR3 protein: CASSFSRGNTGELFF. The CDR3 bases are TGCGCCAGCAGCTTCAGCAGGGGGAACACCGGGGAGCTGTTTTTT.

This chain links TRBV19 with TRBJ2-5, with D possibly matching TRBD1 (6 bases). This CDR3 spans 19 amino acids. CDR1 and CDR2 from the germline V gene are LNHDA and SQIVND (reference sequence). Trimming cost V 3 bases and J 1 base, with 24 bases left between them. The CDR3 loop reads CASSMGRKGDLLAQETQYF. The CDR3 DNA reads as TGTGCCAGTAGTATGGGGCGGAAGGGGGATCTCCTTGCCCAAGAGACCCAGTACTTC. Together with reference TRBV19 and TRBJ2-5, the CDR3 gives the full variable domain: DGGITQSPKYLFRKEGQNVTLSCEQNLNHDAMYWYRQDPGQGLRLIYYSQIVNDFQKGDIAEGYSVSREKKESFPLTVTSAQKNPTAFYLCASSMGRKGDLLAQETQYFGPGTRLLVL.